This T cell receptor (beta chain) was captured by sequencing in a study of blood T cell repertoires in COVID-19. As for the study in general: Sites across the United States, Italy and Spain contributed samples from acute and convalescent COVID-19.

V shed 7 bases and J 4 bases; nucleotides not matched to a gene: 8. There are 17 residues in the CDR3. The germline V gene has CDR1 LNHDA and CDR2 SQIVND (reference sequence). Only in-frame clones appear in the TCRdb table, and some are missing; sequencing was by immunoSEQ multiplex PCR. The data contain under 250,000 clones, over 80% of them singletons. Sequencing was carried out using peripheral blood. The chain joins TRBV19 to TRBJ2-2; 14 bases are a match to TRBD2. The receptor's source is a man aged 40-49 years with acute or convalescent COVID-19. For the CDR3, the DNA is TGTGCCAGTATGGGGACTAGCGGGAGATCGGTCACCGGGGAGCTGTTTTTT. Encoded protein: CASMGTSGRSVTGELFF.